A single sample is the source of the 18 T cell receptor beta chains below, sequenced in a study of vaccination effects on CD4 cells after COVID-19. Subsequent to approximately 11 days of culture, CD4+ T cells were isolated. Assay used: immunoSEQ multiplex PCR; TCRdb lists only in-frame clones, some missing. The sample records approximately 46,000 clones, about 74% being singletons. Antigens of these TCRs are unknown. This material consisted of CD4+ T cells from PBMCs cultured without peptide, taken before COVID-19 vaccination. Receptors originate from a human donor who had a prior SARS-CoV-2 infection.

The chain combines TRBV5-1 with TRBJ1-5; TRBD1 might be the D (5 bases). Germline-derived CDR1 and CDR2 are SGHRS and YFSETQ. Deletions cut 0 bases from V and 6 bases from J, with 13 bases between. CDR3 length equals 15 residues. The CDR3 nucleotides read TGCGCCAGCAGCTTGGGCGGCGGGGGGGGTCAGCCCCAGCATTTT. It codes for CASSLGGGGGQPQHF.

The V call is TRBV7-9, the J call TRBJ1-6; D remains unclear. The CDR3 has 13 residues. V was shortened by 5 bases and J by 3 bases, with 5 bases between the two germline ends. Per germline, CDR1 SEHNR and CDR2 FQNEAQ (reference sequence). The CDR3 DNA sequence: TGTGCCAGCAGCCGTCTCTATAATTCACCCCTCCACTTT. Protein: CASSRLYNSPLHF.

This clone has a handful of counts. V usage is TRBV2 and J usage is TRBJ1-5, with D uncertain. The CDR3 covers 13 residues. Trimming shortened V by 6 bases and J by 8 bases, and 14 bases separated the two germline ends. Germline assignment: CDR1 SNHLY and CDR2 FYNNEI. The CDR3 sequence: CASRGSGKEPQHF. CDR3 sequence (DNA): TGTGCCAGCAGGGGGTCCGGTAAGGAGCCCCAGCATTTT.

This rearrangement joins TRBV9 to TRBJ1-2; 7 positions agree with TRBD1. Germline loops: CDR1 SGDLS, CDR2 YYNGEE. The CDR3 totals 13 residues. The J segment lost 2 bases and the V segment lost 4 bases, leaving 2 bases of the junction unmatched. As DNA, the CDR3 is TGTGCCAGCAGCCCGGACAGGAACTATGGCTACACCTTC. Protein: CASSPDRNYGYTF.

CDR3 DNA sequence: TGCAGCGCTGGGTGGTCGGGGGAAGGGAAACTGTTTTTT. Amino acid sequence: CSAGWSGEGKLFF. V is TRBV29-1 and J is TRBJ1-4; a weak D match, TRBD1 (5 bases). CDR3 size: 13 residues. Germline V gene lookup returns CDR1 SQVTM and CDR2 ANQGSEA. Deletions cut 7 bases from V and 11 bases from J, with 20 bases between.

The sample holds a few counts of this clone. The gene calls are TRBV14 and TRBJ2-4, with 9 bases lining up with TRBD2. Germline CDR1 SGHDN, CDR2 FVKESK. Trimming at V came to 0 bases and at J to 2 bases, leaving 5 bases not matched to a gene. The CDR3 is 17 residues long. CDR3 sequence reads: CASSQDDLAGTKNIQYF. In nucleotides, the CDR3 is TGTGCCAGCAGCCAAGATGATCTAGCGGGGACCAAAAACATTCAGTACTTC. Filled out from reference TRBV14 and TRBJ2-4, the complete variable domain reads EAGVTQFPSHSVIEKGQTVTLRCDPISGHDNLYWYRRVMGKEIKFLLHFVKESKQDESGMPNNRFLAERTGGTYSTLKVQPAELEDSGVYFCASSQDDLAGTKNIQYFGAGTRLSVL.

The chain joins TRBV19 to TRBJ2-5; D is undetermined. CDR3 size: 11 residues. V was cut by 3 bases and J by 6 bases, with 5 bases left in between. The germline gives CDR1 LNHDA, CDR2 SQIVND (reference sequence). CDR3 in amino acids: CASSIGQTQYF. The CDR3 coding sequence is TGTGCCAGTAGTATCGGCCAGACCCAGTACTTC.

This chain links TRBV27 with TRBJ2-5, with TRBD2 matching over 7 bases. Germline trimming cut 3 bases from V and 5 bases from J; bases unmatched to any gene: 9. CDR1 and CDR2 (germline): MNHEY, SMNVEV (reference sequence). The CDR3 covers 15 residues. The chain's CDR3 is CASSLGGRQWETQYF. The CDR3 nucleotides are TGTGCCAGCAGTTTGGGCGGGAGACAATGGGAGACCCAGTACTTC.

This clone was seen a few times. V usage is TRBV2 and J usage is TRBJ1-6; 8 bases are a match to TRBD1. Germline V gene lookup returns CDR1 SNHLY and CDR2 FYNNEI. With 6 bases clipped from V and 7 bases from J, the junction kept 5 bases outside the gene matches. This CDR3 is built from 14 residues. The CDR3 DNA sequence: TGTGCCAGCAGAACGGACAGGGTGAATTCACCCCTCCACTTT. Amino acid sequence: CASRTDRVNSPLHF. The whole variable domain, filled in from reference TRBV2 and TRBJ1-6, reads EPEVTQTPSHQVTQMGQEVILRCVPISNHLYFYWYRQILGQKVEFLVSFYNNEISEKSEIFDDQFSVERPDGSNFTLKIRSTKLEDSAMYFCASRTDRVNSPLHFGNGTRLTVT.

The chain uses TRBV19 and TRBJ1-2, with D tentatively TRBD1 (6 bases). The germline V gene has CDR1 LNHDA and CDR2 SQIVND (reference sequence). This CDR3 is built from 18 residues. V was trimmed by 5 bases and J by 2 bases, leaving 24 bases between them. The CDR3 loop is CASSSRSNPGAINYGYTF. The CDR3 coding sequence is TGTGCCAGTAGTTCTCGTTCCAACCCGGGGGCAATCAACTATGGCTACACCTTC.

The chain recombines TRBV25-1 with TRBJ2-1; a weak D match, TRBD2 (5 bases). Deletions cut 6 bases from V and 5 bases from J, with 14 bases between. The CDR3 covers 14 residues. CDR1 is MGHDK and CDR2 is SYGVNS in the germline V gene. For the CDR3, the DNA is TGTGCCAGCAGCCTCGGACTGGGTAACAATGAGCAGTTCTTC. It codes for CASSLGLGNNEQFF.

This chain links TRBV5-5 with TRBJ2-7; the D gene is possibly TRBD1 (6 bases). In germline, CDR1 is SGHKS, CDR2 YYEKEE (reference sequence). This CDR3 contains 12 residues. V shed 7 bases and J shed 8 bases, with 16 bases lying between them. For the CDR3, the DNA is TGTGCCAGCGCCCTGGCAGGACAGAAGCAGTACTTC. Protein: CASALAGQKQYF.

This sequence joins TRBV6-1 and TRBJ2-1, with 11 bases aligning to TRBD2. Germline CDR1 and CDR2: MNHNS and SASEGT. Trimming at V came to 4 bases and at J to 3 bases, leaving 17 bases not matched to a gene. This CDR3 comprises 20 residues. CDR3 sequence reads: CASSAWGGRTSGWVYNEQFF. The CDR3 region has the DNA TGTGCCAGCAGTGCTTGGGGGGGGAGGACTAGCGGGTGGGTCTACAATGAGCAGTTCTTC.

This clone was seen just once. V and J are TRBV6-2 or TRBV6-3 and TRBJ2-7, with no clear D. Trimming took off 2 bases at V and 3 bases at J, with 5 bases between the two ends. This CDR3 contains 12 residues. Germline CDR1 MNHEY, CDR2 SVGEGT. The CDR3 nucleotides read TGTGCCAGCAGTTACCCCGGCTACGAGCAGTACTTC. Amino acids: CASSYPGYEQYF.

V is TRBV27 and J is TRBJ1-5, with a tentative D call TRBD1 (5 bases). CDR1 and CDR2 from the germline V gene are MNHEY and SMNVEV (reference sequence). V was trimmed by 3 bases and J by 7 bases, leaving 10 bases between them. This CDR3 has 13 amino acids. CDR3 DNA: TGTGCCAGCAGTTTTGGGGGGGACCAGCCCCAGCATTTT. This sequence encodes CASSFGGDQPQHF.

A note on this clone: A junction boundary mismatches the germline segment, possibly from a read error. As DNA, the CDR3 is TGTGCCAGCAGTCAAGTCCGGGACGCCGTATGGGGCTACACCTTC. Its translation is CASSQVRDAVWGYTF. The V gene is TRBV14, the J gene TRBJ1-2; D possibly corresponds to TRBD1 (5 bases). This CDR3 comprises 15 residues. In germline, CDR1 is SGHDN, CDR2 FVKESK.

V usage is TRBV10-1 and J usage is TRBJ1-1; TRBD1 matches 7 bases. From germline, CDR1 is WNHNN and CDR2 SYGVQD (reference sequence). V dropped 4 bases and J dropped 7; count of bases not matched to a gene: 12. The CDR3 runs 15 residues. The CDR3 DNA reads TGCGCCAGCAGTGCTGGGGACAGCTTCCCTTATGAAGCTTTCTTT. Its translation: CASSAGDSFPYEAFF.

CDR3 sequence (DNA): TGTGCCAGCAGTTCCAGGGCCACCGGGGAGCTGTTTTTT. Its protein is CASSSRATGELFF. This rearrangement joins TRBV12-3 or TRBV12-4 to TRBJ2-2; possible D gene TRBD1, 5 bases. V dropped 4 bases and J dropped 4 bases, with 7 bases sitting between them. The CDR3 consists of 13 residues.